This T cell receptor beta chain emerged from a study of response to subunit inactivated influenza vaccine. TCRdb fed the RT-PCR reads into MiXCR, producing one record per CDR3 protein. The table includes around 790,000 distinct CDR3 sequences, 21% detected once. A remark on this clonotype: Its matching antigen is unknown. One junction end disagrees with the germline gene, perhaps due to a read error.

This CDR3 region has 18 residues. The V gene's germline CDR1 is KGHSH and CDR2 LQKENI. General study points: Few additional T cells are recruited per seasonal influenza vaccination, authors suggested.

Sequenced here: PBMCs from blood, sampled about 5 days after vaccination. The chain carries TRBV18 and TRBJ2-3; TRBD2 agrees at 10 bases. This clonotype was sampled from a middle-aged man who received an inactivated influenza vaccine. The CDR3 DNA follows: TGTGCCAGCTCACCAAATCTACTGGGACTAGCGCCAAGCAATGAGATGGATTTT. It translates to CASSPNLLGLAPSNEMDF.